The present TCR beta chain was sequenced within a study of T cell responses to AZD1222 COVID-19 vaccine. Turning to this clone: Its target is not known.

Findings of the study overall: The CD4 TCRs associated with vaccination extended across spike and predominated at 160-218 and 743-854. Unmutated regions of variants are reportedly targeted by nearly half of spike-specific TCRs. There were mostly white British donors and more females than males, and clonal diversity was possibly underestimated.

TCRdb keeps only in-frame clones here, not all; method: immunoSEQ multiplex PCR. Among nearly 200,000 clones listed, about 93% were seen once. V lost 8 bases, J lost 3 bases, and 13 bases lay in between. This CDR3 spans 13 amino acids. The germline gives CDR1 SGHAT, CDR2 FQNNGV. Sequencing used peripheral blood, obtained 28 days after the second AZD1222 dose. The sequence was obtained from an adult who received the AZD1222 COVID-19 vaccine. The rearrangement links TRBV11-2 to TRBJ1-1; D uncertain. The CDR3 nucleotides are TGTGCCAGCCAGGTTTTGGTGTACACTGAAGCTTTCTTT. Residues: CASQVLVYTEAFF.